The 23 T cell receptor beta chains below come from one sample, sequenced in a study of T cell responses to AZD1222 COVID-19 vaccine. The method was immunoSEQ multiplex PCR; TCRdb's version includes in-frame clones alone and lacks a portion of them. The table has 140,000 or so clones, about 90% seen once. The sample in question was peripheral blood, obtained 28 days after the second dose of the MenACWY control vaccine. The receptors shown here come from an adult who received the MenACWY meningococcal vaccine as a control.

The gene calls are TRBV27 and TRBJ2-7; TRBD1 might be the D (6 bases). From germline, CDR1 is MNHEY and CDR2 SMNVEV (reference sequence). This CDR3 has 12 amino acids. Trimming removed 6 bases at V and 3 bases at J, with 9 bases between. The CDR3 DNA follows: TGTGCCAGCAGCCCACAGGGCTACGAGCAGTACTTC. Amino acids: CASSPQGYEQYF.

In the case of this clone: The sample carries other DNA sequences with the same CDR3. The CDR3, as DNA: TGTGCCAGCAGCCAAAAACAGGGGAGTCAGCCCCAGCATTTT. The encoded protein is CASSQKQGSQPQHF. The rearrangement joins TRBV3-1 (or the pseudogene TRBV3-2) to TRBJ1-5; 7 nucleotides align to TRBD1. The junction had 4 bases not matched to a gene; V was cut back by 2 bases and J by 6 bases. Germline values: CDR1 LGHDT, CDR2 YNNKEL (reference sequence). CDR3 length equals 14 residues.

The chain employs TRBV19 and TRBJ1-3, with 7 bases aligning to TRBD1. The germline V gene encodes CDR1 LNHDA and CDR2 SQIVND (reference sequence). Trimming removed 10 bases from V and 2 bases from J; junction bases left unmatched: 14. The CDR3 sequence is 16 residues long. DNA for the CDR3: TGTGCCACCTCTCTGGAGGCAGGGGGTCCTGGAAACACCATATATTTT. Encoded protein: CATSLEAGGPGNTIYF. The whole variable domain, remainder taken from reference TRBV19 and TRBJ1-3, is DGGITQSPKYLFRKEGQNVTLSCEQNLNHDAMYWYRQDPGQGLRLIYYSQIVNDFQKGDIAEGYSVSREKKESFPLTVTSAQKNPTAFYLCATSLEAGGPGNTIYFGEGSWLTVV.

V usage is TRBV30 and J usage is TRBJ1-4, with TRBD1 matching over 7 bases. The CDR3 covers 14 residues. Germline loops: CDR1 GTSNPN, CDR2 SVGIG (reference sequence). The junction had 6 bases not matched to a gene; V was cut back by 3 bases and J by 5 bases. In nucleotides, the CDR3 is TGTGCCTGGAGCCCGGGACAGTTCAATGAAAAACTGTTTTTT. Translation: CAWSPGQFNEKLFF.

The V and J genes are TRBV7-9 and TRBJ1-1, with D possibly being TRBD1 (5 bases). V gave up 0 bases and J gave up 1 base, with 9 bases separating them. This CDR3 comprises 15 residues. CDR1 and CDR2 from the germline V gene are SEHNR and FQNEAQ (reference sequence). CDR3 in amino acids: CASSLALGGNTEAFF. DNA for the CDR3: TGTGCCAGCAGCTTAGCGCTCGGGGGGAACACTGAAGCTTTCTTT. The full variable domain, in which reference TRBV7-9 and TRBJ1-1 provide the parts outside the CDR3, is DTGVSQNPRHKITKRGQNVTFRCDPISEHNRLYWYRQTLGQGPEFLTYFQNEAQLEKSRLLSDRFSAERPKGSFSTLEIQRTEQGDSAMYLCASSLALGGNTEAFFGQGTRLTVV.

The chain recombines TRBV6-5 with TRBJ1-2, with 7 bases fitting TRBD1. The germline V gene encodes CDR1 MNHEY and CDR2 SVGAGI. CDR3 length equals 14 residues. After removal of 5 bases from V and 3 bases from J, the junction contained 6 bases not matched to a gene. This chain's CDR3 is CASSNPGQHYGYTF. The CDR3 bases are TGTGCCAGCAGTAATCCGGGACAGCACTATGGCTACACCTTC.

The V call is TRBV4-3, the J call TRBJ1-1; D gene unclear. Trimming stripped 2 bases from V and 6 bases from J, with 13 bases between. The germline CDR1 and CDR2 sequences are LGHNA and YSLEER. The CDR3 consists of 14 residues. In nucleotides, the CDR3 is TGCGCCAGCAGCCAAAATGTAGTTCCCCCTGAAGCTTTCTTT. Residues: CASSQNVVPPEAFF.

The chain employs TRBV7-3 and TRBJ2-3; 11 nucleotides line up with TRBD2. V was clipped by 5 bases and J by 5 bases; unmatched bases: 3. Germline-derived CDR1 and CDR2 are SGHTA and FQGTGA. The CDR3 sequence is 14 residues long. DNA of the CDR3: TGTGCCAGCAGCCCCACTAGCGGGGGAGATACGCAGTATTTT. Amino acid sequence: CASSPTSGGDTQYF. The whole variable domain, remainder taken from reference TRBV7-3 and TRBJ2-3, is GAGVSQTPSNKVTEKGKYVELRCDPISGHTALYWYRQSLGQGPEFLIYFQGTGAADDSGLPNDRFFAVRPEGSVSTLKIQRTERGDSAVYLCASSPTSGGDTQYFGPGTRLTVL.

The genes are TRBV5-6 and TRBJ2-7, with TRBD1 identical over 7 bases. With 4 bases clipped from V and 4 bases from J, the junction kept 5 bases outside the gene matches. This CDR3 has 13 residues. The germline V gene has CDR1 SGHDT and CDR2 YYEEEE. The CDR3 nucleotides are TGTGCCAGCAGCATGGACAGGATATACGAGCAGTACTTC. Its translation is CASSMDRIYEQYF.

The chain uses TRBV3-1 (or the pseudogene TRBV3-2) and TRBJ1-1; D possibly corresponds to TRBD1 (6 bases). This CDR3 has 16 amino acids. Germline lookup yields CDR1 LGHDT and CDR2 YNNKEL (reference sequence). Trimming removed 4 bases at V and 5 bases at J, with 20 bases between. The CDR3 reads CASSPIGSQGGTEAFF. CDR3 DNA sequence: TGTGCCAGCAGCCCTATCGGGTCACAGGGAGGGACTGAAGCTTTCTTT.

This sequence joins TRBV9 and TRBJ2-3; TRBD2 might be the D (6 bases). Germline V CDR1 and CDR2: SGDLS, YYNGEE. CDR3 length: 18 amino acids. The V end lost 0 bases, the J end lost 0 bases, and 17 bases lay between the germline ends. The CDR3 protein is CASSVAAISGPSTDTQYF. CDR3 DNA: TGTGCCAGCAGCGTAGCAGCAATAAGCGGGCCTAGCACAGATACGCAGTATTTT.

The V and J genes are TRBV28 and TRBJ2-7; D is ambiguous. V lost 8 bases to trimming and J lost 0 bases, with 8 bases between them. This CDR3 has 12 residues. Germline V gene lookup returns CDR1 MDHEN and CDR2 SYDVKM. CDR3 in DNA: TGTGCCAGCGGCCCTATCTCCTACGAGCAGTACTTC. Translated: CASGPISYEQYF.

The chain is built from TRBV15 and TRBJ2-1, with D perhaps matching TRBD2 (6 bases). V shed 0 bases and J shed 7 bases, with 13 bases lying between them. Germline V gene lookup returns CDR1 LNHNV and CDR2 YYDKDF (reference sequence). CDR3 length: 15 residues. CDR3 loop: CATSRDLAGWNEQFF. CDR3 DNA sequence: TGTGCCACCAGCAGAGATTTGGCGGGATGGAATGAGCAGTTCTTC.

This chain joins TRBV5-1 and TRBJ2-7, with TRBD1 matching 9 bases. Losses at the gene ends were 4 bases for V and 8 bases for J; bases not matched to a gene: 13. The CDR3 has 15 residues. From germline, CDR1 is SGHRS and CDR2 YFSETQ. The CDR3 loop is CASSIRTGDLNKQYF. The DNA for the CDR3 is TGCGCCAGCAGCATCCGGACAGGGGACCTGAATAAGCAGTACTTC.

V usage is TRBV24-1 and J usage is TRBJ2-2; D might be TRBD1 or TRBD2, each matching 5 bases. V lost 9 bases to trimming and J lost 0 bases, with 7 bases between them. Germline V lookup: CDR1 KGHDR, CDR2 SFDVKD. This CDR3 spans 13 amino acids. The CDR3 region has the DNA TGTGCCACCCTGGGGGCGAACACCGGGGAGCTGTTTTTT. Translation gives CATLGANTGELFF.

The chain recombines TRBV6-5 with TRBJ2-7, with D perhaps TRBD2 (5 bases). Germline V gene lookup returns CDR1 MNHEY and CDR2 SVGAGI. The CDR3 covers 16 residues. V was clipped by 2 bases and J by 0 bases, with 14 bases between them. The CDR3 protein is CASSYSLATHSYEQYF. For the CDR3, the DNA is TGTGCCAGCAGTTACAGCCTAGCCACTCACTCCTACGAGCAGTACTTC.

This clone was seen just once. DNA for the CDR3: TGTGCCACCAGTGACACCGGGACTAGCGGCTCCTACGAGCAGTACTTC. Its protein is CATSDTGTSGSYEQYF. The V gene is TRBV24-1, the J gene TRBJ2-7; TRBD2 matches at 11 bases. The CDR3 is 16 residues long. The germline V gene encodes CDR1 KGHDR and CDR2 SFDVKD. Unmatched junction bases numbered 4, after V lost 4 bases and J lost 0 bases.

The CDR3 loop is CASSLAWTLYNEQFF. The CDR3 nucleotides read TGTGCCAGCAGCTTAGCTTGGACACTCTACAATGAGCAGTTCTTC. The genes are TRBV7-2 and TRBJ2-1; perhaps TRBD1 as D (5 bases). The CDR3 has 15 amino acids. Trimming left V 0 bases short and J 3 bases short, with 9 bases between. The germline gives CDR1 SGHTA, CDR2 FQGNSA.

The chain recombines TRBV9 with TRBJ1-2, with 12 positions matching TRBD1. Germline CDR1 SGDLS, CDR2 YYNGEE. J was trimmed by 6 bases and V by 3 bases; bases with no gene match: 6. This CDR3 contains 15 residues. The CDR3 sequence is CASSARDRGRDGYTF. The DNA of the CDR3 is TGTGCCAGCAGCGCCCGGGACAGGGGGCGCGATGGCTACACCTTC. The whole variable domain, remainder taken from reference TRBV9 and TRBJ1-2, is DSGVTQTPKHLITATGQRVTLRCSPRSGDLSVYWYQQSLDQGLQFLIQYYNGEERAKGNILERFSAQQFPDLHSELNLSSLELGDSALYFCASSARDRGRDGYTFGSGTRLTVV.

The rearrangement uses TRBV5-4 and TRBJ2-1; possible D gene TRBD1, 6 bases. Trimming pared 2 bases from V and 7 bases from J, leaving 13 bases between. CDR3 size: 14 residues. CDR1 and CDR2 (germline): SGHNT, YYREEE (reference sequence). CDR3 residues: CASSFGPDSNEQFF. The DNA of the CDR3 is TGTGCCAGCAGCTTTGGACCGGACAGTAATGAGCAGTTCTTC.

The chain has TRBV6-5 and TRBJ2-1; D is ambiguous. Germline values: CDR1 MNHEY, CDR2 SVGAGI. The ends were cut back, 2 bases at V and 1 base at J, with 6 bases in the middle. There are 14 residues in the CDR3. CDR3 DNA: TGTGCCAGCAGTTACATGGGTTCCTACAATGAGCAGTTCTTC. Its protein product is CASSYMGSYNEQFF.

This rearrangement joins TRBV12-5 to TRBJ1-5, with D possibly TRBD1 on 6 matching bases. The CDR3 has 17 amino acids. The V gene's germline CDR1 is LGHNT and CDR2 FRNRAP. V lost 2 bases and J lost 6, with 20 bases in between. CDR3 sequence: CASGLSSTGAAGQPQHF. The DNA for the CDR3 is TGTGCTAGTGGTTTGTCCTCAACGGGGGCGGCAGGTCAGCCCCAGCATTTT.

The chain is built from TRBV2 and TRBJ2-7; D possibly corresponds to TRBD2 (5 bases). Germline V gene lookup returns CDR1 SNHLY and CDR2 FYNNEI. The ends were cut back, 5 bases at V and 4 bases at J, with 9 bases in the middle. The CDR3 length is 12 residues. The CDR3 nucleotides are TGTGCCAGCAGTAACGAGGGTTACGAGCAGTACTTC. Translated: CASSNEGYEQYF.